The text below deals with one TCR beta chain. The CDR3 extends over 13 amino acids. Germline CDR1 and CDR2: LGHDT and YNNKEL (reference sequence). Trimming removed 8 bases from V and 6 bases from J, with 11 bases in between. The record originates from a study of blood T cell repertoires in COVID-19. Libraries were prepared by immunoSEQ multiplex PCR; TCRdb keeps only in-frame clonotypes and omits some of them. Of 140,000 or so clones listed, 85% are singletons. The sequencing input was peripheral blood. The TCR sequence derives from a man aged 50 to 60 with acute or convalescent COVID-19. This chain links TRBV3-1 (or the pseudogene TRBV3-2) with TRBJ1-6; possible D gene TRBD1, 5 bases. CDR3 amino acids: CASGRGSNSPLHF. CDR3 bases: TGTGCCAGCGGAAGGGGATCTAATTCACCCCTCCACTTT.